These 9 T cell receptor beta chains came from one sample sequenced in a study of neoadjuvant anti-PD-1 for oral cavity cancer. Some clones are missing from TCRdb's copy, which holds only in-frame ones; the method was immunoSEQ multiplex PCR. The data contain roughly 60,000 clones, 65% to 85% of them singletons. The sequencing here drew on PBMCs, taken before nivolumab (anti-PD-1) treatment. These receptors were taken from a person aged 40 to 85 with oral cavity squamous cell carcinoma.

The chain joins TRBV2 to TRBJ2-7, with D perhaps matching TRBD2 (5 bases). The CDR3 runs to 15 residues. The V gene lost 5 bases and the J gene lost 0 bases, with 14 bases spanning the gap. Germline V gene lookup returns CDR1 SNHLY and CDR2 FYNNEI. CDR3 in DNA: TGTGCCAGCAGTCAAGACGGGGAATACTCCTACGAGCAGTACTTC. It codes for CASSQDGEYSYEQYF.

The chain links TRBV25-1 to TRBJ1-3; D uncertain. The CDR3 has 14 amino acids. V lost 0 bases and J lost 2, with 5 bases in between. Germline CDR1 and CDR2: MGHDK and SYGVNS. In DNA form, the CDR3 reads TGTGCCAGCAGTGAATACCCCCCTGGAAACACCATATATTTT. It codes for CASSEYPPGNTIYF. The full variable domain, completed using reference TRBV25-1 and TRBJ1-3, is EADIYQTPRYLVIGTGKKITLECSQTMGHDKMYWYQQDPGMELHLIHYSYGVNSTEKGDLSSESTVSRIRTEHFPLTLESARPSHTSQYLCASSEYPPGNTIYFGEGSWLTVV.

The rearrangement links TRBV2 to TRBJ2-5; the D gene is possibly TRBD2 (5 bases). The CDR3 loop spans 15 amino acids. Germline CDR1 and CDR2: SNHLY and FYNNEI. V lost 3 bases and J lost 6, with 17 bases in between. CDR3 sequence: CASSDGVGSRQTQYF. For the CDR3, the DNA is TGTGCCAGCAGTGATGGGGTGGGGAGTCGACAGACCCAGTACTTC.

The J gene is TRBJ2-5, the V gene TRBV18; 10 bases are a match to TRBD1. The length of the CDR3 is 15 residues. CDR1 and CDR2 (germline): KGHSH, LQKENI. V shed 4 bases, J shed 6 bases, and the junction held 8 bases outside the gene matches. DNA of the CDR3: TGTGCCAGCTCACTCTCGGGACAGGGGAGGCAGACCCAGTACTTC. Translation: CASSLSGQGRQTQYF.

The CDR3 region has the DNA TGTGCCAGTAGTACTAGGGGCGGTGGCTACGAGCAGTACTTC. It codes for CASSTRGGGYEQYF. V is TRBV19 and J is TRBJ2-7, with a possible D match to TRBD1 (5 bases). Germline CDR1 reads LNHDA; CDR2 reads SQIVND (reference sequence). The CDR3 is 14 residues long. V was shortened by 4 bases and J by 3 bases, with 13 bases between the two germline ends.

The CDR3 here is CASSSRGRTDTDTQYF. The CDR3 nucleotides are TGCGCCAGCAGCTCAAGGGGACGAACAGACACAGATACGCAGTATTTT. The V gene is TRBV5-1, the J gene TRBJ2-3; the D gene could be TRBD1 or TRBD2 (5 bases each). Germline lookup yields CDR1 SGHRS and CDR2 YFSETQ. V lost 3 bases to trimming and J lost 2 bases, with 16 bases between them. The CDR3 is 16 residues long.

This rearrangement joins TRBV30 to TRBJ1-2, with a tentative D call TRBD1 (6 bases). Germline CDR1 reads GTSNPN; CDR2 reads SVGIG (reference sequence). This CDR3 comprises 13 residues. Trimming removed 2 bases from V and 6 bases from J, with 13 bases in between. The CDR3 region is CAWSWGQGDGYTF. For the CDR3, the DNA is TGTGCCTGGAGTTGGGGGCAAGGGGATGGCTACACCTTC.

This clone was picked up one time. The CDR3 bases are TGCAGTTACGTCGTCGATGAGCAGTTCTTC. Amino acid sequence: CSYVVDEQFF. The chain has TRBV20-1 and TRBJ2-1; D gene ambiguous. CDR3 size: 10 residues. Trimming shortened V by 8 bases and J by 8 bases, and 10 bases separated the two germline ends. Looked up from germline, CDR1 is DFQATT and CDR2 is SNEGSKA (reference sequence).

The V gene is TRBV7-8, the J gene TRBJ2-3; D not certain. The V and J ends lost 4 bases and 5 bases respectively, with 13 bases between them. Germline CDR1 is SGHVS and CDR2 is FQNEAQ. The CDR3 is made up of 14 amino acids. As DNA, the CDR3 is TGTGCCAGCAGCTCCCTGGGCCTAGGAGATACGCAGTATTTT. It translates to CASSSLGLGDTQYF.